A few counts support the clone carrying this T cell receptor beta chain. Enrolment of Seattle patients took place during active infection, and they were followed longitudinally. CDR3 length: 16 residues. Germline-derived CDR1 and CDR2 are MNHNS and SASEGT. The germline V and J ends were trimmed by 2 bases and 2 bases, with 16 bases remaining between them. In the original workflow: Using reference gene primer amplification, nucleated cell counts were estimated. The protocol was immunoSEQ multiplex PCR, while the TCRdb copy is restricted to in-frame clones and leaves out a portion. The DNA gave D and trimming, while V, J and clone size come from that table. Here the sample spans about 200,000 clones, approximately 81% being singletons. This sample was included in a study of blood T cell repertoires in COVID-19. Overall study: Collection of acute and convalescent COVID-19 samples took place in the United States, Italy and Spain. T cells, B-cell-depleted T cells, or PBMCs provided the cDNA or gDNA that served as material.

Source material: peripheral blood. This clonotype originated in a person aged 65-85 years with COVID-19, enrolled during active disease. The chain couples TRBV6-1 to TRBJ2-7; a possible D gene is TRBD2 (5 bases). The CDR3 is CASSESLAVATYEQYF. The CDR3 nucleotides are TGTGCCAGCAGTGAATCGTTGGCGGTAGCGACCTACGAGCAGTACTTC.